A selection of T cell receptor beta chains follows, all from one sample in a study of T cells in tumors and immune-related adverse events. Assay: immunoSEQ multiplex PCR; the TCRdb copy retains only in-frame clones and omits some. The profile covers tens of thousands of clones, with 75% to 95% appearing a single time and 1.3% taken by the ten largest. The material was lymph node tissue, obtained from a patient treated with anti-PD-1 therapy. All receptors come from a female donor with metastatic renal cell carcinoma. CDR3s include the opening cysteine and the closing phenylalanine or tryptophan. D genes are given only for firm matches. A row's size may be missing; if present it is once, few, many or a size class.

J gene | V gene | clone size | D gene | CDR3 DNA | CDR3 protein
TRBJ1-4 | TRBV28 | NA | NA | TGTGCCAGCAGTTTAGACAGCCTGGAGAAACTGTTTTTT | CASSLDSLEKLFF
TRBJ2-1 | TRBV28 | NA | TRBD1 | TGTGCCAGCACCCTCTTCAGGGGGAATGAGCAGTTCTTC | CASTLFRGNEQFF
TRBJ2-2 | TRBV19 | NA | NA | TGTGCCAGTAGTATTCTTGTTACCGGGGAGCTGTTTTTT | CASSILVTGELFF
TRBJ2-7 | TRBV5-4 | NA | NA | TGTGCCAGCAGCCGAAGGGGAGGGGGCGATAACTACGAGCAGTACTTC | CASSRRGGGDNYEQYF
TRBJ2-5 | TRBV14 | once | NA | TGTGCCAGCAGCCAGGGGACGCCGCCCTGGGAGACCCAGTACTTC | CASSQGTPPWETQYF
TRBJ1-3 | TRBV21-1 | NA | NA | TGTGCCAGCAGCAAAGGAGGGAGAGGGGGAAACACCATATATTTT | CASSKGGRGGNTIYF
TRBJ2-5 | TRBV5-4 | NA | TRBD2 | TGTGCCGCCCAGATCAGGCCTAGCGGTCAAGAGACCCAGTACTTC | CAAQIRPSGQETQYF
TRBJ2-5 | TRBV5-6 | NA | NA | TGTGCCAGCAGCTCTAGGGGGGTGGGTCTCCAAGAGACCCAGTACTTC | CASSSRGVGLQETQYF
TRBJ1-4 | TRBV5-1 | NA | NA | TGCGCCAGCAGCGGAATCGGGACTGTGGGGGAAAAACTGTTTTTT | CASSGIGTVGEKLFF
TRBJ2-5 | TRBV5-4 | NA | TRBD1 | TGTGCCAGCAGCTTGGCCCCCGGGACAGGGCAAGAGACCCAGTACTTC | CASSLAPGTGQETQYF
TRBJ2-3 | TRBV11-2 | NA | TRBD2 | TGTGCCAGCAGCTGGTCGGGAGGGAGCACAGATACGCAGTATTTT | CASSWSGGSTDTQYF
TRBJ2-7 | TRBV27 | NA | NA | TGTGCCAGCAGTCCACAGGTTACAGACTCCTACGAGCAGTACTTC | CASSPQVTDSYEQYF
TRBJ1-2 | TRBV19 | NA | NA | TGTGCCAGTAGTACTTCCGGGGACTTGGGGTCCACCTTC | CASSTSGDLGSTF
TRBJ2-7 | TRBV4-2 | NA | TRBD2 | TGTGCCAGCAGCCAAGAAGCAACGTGGACTAGCGGGGGTGACGAGCAGTACTTC | CASSQEATWTSGGDEQYF
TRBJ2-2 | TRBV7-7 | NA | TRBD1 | TGTGCCAGCAGCTTGGGACAGGGGAACACCGGGGAGCTGTTTTTT | CASSLGQGNTGELFF
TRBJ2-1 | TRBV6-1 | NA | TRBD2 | TGTGCCAGCAGTTTAGCGGGAGCCTACAATGAGCAGTTCTTC | CASSLAGAYNEQFF
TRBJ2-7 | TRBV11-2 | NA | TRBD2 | TGTGCCAGCAGCAGCGGGAGTTTGCGGGGGGTCTACGAGCAGTACTTC | CASSSGSLRGVYEQYF
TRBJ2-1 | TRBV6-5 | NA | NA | TGTGCCAGCAGTAGGGGGTCCTACAATGAGCAGTTCTTC | CASSRGSYNEQFF
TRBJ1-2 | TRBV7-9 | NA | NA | TGTGCCAGCAGCTTAAACACAGACTATGGCTACACCTTC | CASSLNTDYGYTF
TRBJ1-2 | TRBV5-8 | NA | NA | TGTGCCAGCAAGATACAGGGTTTGGGCTACACCTTC | CASKIQGLGYTF